A selection of T cell receptor beta chains follows, all from one sample in a study of T cells in Graves' hyperthyroidism and ophthalmopathy. Via MiXCR, TCRdb re-called the multiplex PCR reads, giving one row per CDR3 protein. Of hundreds of thousands of distinct CDR3 sequences listed, 15% to 20% are singletons. Sequencing was performed on blood. Every receptor here comes from a woman in her 30s with Graves' hyperthyroidism. Each CDR3 is given with its conserved first and last residue. D genes are given only for firm matches. Only some rows state a clone size, as once, few, many or a class for expanded clones.

16	TRBV5-5	TRBJ1-3	TRBD1	-	TGTGCCAGCGGGAGGACAGGGGGCCCATCTGGAAACACCATATATTTT	CASGRTGGPSGNTIYF
14	TRBV7-9	TRBJ2-7	-	many	TGTGCCAGCAGTCGTAAGGGCCCAGACTACGAGCAGTACTTC	CASSRKGPDYEQYF
13	TRBV7-9	TRBJ2-7	-	-	TGTGCCAGCGCCCGGGAATCCACCTACGAGCAGTACTTC	CASARESTYEQYF
11	TRBV6-5	TRBJ2-2	-	many	TGTGCCAGCAGTTCGGCCGGGGAGCTGTTTTTT	CASSSAGELFF
14	TRBV5-6	TRBJ1-4	-	few	TGTGCCAGCAGCGCGGGTGCAACTAATGAAAAACTGTTTTTT	CASSAGATNEKLFF
14	TRBV6-1	TRBJ2-5	-	many	TGTGCCAGCATCGAATCAGGGGCCCAAGAGACCCAGTACTTC	CASIESGAQETQYF
15	TRBV2	TRBJ1-3	-	many	TGTGCCAGCAGTGAAACGGCCAGGGTTGGAAACACCATATATTTT	CASSETARVGNTIYF
15	TRBV6-5	TRBJ1-2	-	-	TGTGCCAGCAGTTACTGCTCGGGGGGTCGATATGGCTACACCTTC	CASSYCSGGRYGYTF
13	TRBV4-1	TRBJ2-5	-	-	TGCGCCAGCAGCTCCAGGGTCTCGGAGACCCAGTACTTC	CASSSRVSETQYF
14	TRBV7-2	TRBJ2-5	-	many	TGTGCCAGCAGCATAAACAGAGAACAAGAGACCCAGTACTTC	CASSINREQETQYF
17	TRBV3-1	TRBJ2-2	TRBD2	-	TGTGCCAGCAGCCAAGAAAGCGGGAGGCCAAACACCGCGGAGCTGTTTTTT	CASSQESGRPNTAELFF
13	TRBV2	TRBJ2-2	-	many	TGTGCCAGCACTAGCAGGAACACCGGGGAGCTGTTTTTT	CASTSRNTGELFF
12	TRBV2	TRBJ2-1	-	-	TGTGCCAGCGGTTTGAGGGCCAATGAGCAGTTCTTC	CASGLRANEQFF
14	TRBV6-1	TRBJ2-5	-	many	TGTGCCAGCACCTCAGGCTGGGGGGAAGAGACCCAGTACTTC	CASTSGWGEETQYF
14	TRBV20-1	TRBJ2-1	-	few	TGCAGTGCTATTGGCGGTATCATGTACAATGAGCAGTTCTTC	CSAIGGIMYNEQFF
13	TRBV18	TRBJ2-5	-	many	TGTGCCAGCTCACCAAGACTAGAAGAGACCCAGTACTTC	CASSPRLEETQYF
15	TRBV9	TRBJ2-7	-	few	TGTGCCAGCAGCCCCCGGACGGGATTCCTCTACGAGCAGTACTTC	CASSPRTGFLYEQYF
16	TRBV3-1	TRBJ1-3	TRBD1	few	TGTGCCAGCAGCCCCGCGACAGGGGTCTCTGGAAACACCATATATTTT	CASSPATGVSGNTIYF
15	TRBV29-1	TRBJ2-3	-	-	TGCAGCGTTGAGCACAGGGCCAACCACAGAGATACGCAGTATTTT	CSVEHRANHRDTQYF
15	TRBV6-1	TRBJ2-7	TRBD2	many	TGTGCCAGCAGGGACACTAGCGGGGGAACCTACGAGCAGTACTTC	CASRDTSGGTYEQYF
19	TRBV12-3/TRBV12-4	TRBJ2-6	-	-	TGTGCCAGCAGTCTCAGACAGAGAGGGATGGGCTCTGGGGCCAACGTCCTGACTTTC	CASSLRQRGMGSGANVLTF
15	TRBV5-4	TRBJ2-1	TRBD2	few	TGTGCCAGCAGCCCGCGGGGGAGTTTCCCAAATGAGCAGTTCTTC	CASSPRGSFPNEQFF
15	TRBV6-1	TRBJ2-7	-	few	TGTGCCAGCAGTGCTTACCGGGACTTTTCGAGAGAGCAGTACTTC	CASSAYRDFSREQYF
13	TRBV29-1	TRBJ1-2	-	few	TGCAGCGTTGAAGATTGGGATAACTATGGCTACACCTTC	CSVEDWDNYGYTF